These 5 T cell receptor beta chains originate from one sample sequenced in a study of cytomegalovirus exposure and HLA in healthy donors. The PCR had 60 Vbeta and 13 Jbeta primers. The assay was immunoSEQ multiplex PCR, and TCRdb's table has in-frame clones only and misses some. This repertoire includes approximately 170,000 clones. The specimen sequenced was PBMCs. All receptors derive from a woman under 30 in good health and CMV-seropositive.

In DNA, the CDR3 is TGTGCCACCAGCCTCCGGGACAGGAATTCACCCCTCCACTTT. As protein: CATSLRDRNSPLHF. This chain connects TRBV15 to TRBJ1-6; TRBD1 matches 8 bases. CDR1 is LNHNV and CDR2 is YYDKDF in the germline V gene (reference sequence). J was trimmed by 7 bases and V by 5 bases; bases with no gene match: 4. This CDR3 is 14 amino acids long.

CDR3 loop: CASSLFPSSYEQYF. The CDR3 DNA follows: TGTGCCAGCAGCTTATTCCCCAGCTCCTACGAGCAGTACTTC. This chain connects TRBV11-2 to TRBJ2-7; D is undetermined. Germline V gives CDR1 SGHAT, CDR2 FQNNGV. CDR3 size: 14 residues. Deletions cut 2 bases from V and 0 bases from J, with 8 bases between.

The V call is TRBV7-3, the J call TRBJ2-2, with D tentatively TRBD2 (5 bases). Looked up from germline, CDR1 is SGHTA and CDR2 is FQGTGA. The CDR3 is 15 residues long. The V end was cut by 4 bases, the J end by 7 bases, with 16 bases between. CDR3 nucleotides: TGTGCCAGCAGCTCCGTTCGTGGTGGGAGCGGGGAGCTGTTTTTT. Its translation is CASSSVRGGSGELFF.

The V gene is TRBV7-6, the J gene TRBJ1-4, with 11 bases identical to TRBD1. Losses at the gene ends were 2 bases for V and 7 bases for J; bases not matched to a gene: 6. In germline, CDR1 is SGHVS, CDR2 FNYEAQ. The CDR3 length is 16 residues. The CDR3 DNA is TGTGCCAGCAGCTTAAGGCTGGGACAGGGGGGTGAAAAACTGTTTTTT. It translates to CASSLRLGQGGEKLFF.

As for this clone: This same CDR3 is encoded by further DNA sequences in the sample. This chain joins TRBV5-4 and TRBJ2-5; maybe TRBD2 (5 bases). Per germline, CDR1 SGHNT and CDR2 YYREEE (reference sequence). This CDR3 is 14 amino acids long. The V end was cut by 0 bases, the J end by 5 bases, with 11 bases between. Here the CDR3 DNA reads TGTGCCAGCAGCTTGGCCGGAGGAAGGGAGACCCAGTACTTC. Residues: CASSLAGGRETQYF.